The TCR beta chain described here comes from a study of tumor-infiltrating lymphocytes in primary liver carcinoma. Study-wide points: Blood trailed tumors significantly in top-250-clone fraction (p = 0.039). It was tumor-adjacent and tumor-blood pairs that overlapped less than tumor region pairs did.

Many counts were recorded for this clonotype. Its antigen is currently unknown. A read error is possible here, since a much larger clone lies one base away. Using a constant-region primer together with ProtoScript II reverse transcriptase, TCR beta cDNA was made from about 500 ng of total RNA. Library construction for TCR beta comprised three nested multiplex PCR rounds performed with slightly modified ARM-PCR. TRBV1-TRBV30 forward primers paired with a C-beta reverse primer drove the first two PCR rounds, about 9 cycles each. Each CDR3 protein gets one entry after TCRdb re-called the multiplex PCR reads with MiXCR. This sample has 110,000 or so distinct CDR3 sequences; roughly 80% occur once, and the top ten carry approximately 21%. The CDR3 runs 11 residues. V was cut by 4 bases and J by 6 bases, with 6 bases left in between. Germline CDR1 reads SQVTM; CDR2 reads ANQGSEA. For each extraction, RNA and DNA were obtained together from about 21-30 mg of unsorted bulk tissue. At sampling, these chronic HBV carriers had received no treatment.

Input material: liver tumor tissue from sampling region 3. Subset reported: tumor region T3, left-lateral pole. The sequence came from a middle-aged man with primary liver carcinoma and hepatitis B virus infection. This rearrangement joins TRBV29-1 to TRBJ2-2; D is unresolved. The CDR3 region is CSVGLAGELFF. In DNA, the CDR3 is TGCAGCGTTGGACTCGCCGGGGAGCTGTTTTTT.